Ten or more counts support the clone carrying this T cell receptor (beta chain). TCRdb ran MiXCR on the RT-PCR reads and lists one entry per CDR3 protein. Seen here are some 960,000 distinct CDR3 sequences, roughly 18% observed once, and the top ten hold roughly 6.4%. Between the trimmed V and J ends, which lost 4 bases and 0 bases, there was a span of 10 bases. There are 14 residues in the CDR3. The germline V gene encodes CDR1 DFQATT and CDR2 SNEGSKA (reference sequence). This record comes from a study of patients and donors after allogeneic stem cell transplantation. The chain joins TRBV20-1 to TRBJ2-1; D is possibly TRBD1 or TRBD2 (5 bases each). Sequenced sample: blood, either unsorted or a sorted T cell fraction (not recorded which). The sequence was collected from a human donor who was either an allogeneic HSCT recipient or a stem cell or donor lymphocyte infusion donor (not recorded which). It is not recorded whose cells these are; they may come from a transplant donor. CDR3 sequence (DNA): TGCAGTGCTATGGAAGGGACCTCCTACAATGAGCAGTTCTTC. This encodes CSAMEGTSYNEQFF.